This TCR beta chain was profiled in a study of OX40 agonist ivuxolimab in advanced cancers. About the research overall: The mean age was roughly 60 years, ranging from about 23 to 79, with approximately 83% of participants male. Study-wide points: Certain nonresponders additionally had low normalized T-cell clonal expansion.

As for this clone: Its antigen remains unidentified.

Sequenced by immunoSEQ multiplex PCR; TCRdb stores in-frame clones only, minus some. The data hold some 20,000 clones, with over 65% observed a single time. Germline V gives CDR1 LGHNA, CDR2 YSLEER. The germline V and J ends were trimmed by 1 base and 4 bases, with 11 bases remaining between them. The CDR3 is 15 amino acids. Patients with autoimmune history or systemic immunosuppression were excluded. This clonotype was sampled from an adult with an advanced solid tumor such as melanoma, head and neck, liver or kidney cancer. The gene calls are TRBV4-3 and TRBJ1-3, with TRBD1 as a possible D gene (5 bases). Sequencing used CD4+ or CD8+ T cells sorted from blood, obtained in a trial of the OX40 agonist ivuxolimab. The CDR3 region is CASSQGRGTGNTIYF. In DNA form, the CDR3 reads TGCGCCAGCAGCCAAGGGCGGGGGACGGGAAACACCATATATTTT.